The T cell receptor (beta chain) under discussion was sequenced for a study of spatial heterogeneity in lung cancer. In the study overall: Sequencing consistently turned up more beta-chain sequences than alpha-chain sequences.

Time point: sample taken at primary tumor resection. Unsorted whole RNA from tumor, nontumor lung or frozen PBMC underwent sequencing. There were some 76 donors, all of them untreated patients with early-stage non-small cell lung cancer. This clonotype is medium-sized within its sample. V was clipped by 3 bases and J by 10 bases, with 15 bases between them. Germline CDR1 is SQVTM and CDR2 is ANQGSEA. The CDR3 length is 12 residues. A single record per CDR3 protein comes from TCRdb applying MiXCR to the 5' RACE reads. The table has around 40,000 distinct CDR3 sequences, 4.5% to 6% seen once. The V and J genes are TRBV29-1 and TRBJ1-1; D not resolved. Sequences were derived from PBMCs, sampled at surgery. The sequence was collected from a male donor with early-stage non-small cell lung cancer. CDR3 residues: CSVEYSGLLAFF. The CDR3 DNA follows: TGCAGCGTTGAGTACAGTGGGTTGTTAGCTTTCTTT.